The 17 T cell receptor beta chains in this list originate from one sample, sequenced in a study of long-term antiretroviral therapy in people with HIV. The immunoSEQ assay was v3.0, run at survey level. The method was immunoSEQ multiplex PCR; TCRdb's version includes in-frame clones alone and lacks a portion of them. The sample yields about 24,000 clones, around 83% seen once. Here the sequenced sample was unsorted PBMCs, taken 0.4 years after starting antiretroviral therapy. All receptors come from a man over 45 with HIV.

The CDR3: CASSLATGAEKLFF. The CDR3 DNA is TGTGCCAGCAGCTTAGCGACAGGGGCTGAAAAACTGTTTTTT. V gene TRBV7-9 combines with J gene TRBJ1-4, with 8 bases that match TRBD1. V dropped 0 bases and J dropped 7; count of bases not matched to a gene: 1. This CDR3 is 14 amino acids long. CDR1 and CDR2 from the germline V gene are SEHNR and FQNEAQ (reference sequence).

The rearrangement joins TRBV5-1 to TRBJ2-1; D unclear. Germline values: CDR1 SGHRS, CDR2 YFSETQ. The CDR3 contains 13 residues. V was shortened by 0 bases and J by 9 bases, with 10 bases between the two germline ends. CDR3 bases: TGCGCCAGCAGCTTGGAAACGGCTCTTGAGCAGTTCTTC. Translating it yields CASSLETALEQFF.

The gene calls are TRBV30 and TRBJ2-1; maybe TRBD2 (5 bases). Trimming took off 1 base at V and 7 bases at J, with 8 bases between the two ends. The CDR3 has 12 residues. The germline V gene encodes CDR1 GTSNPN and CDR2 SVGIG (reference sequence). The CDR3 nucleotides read TGTGCCTGGAGTGGAGGGCGGAATGAGCAGTTCTTC. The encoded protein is CAWSGGRNEQFF. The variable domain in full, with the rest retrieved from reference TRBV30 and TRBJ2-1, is SQTIHQWPATLVQPVGSPLSLECTVEGTSNPNLYWYRQAAGRGLQLLFYSVGIGQISSEVPQNLSASRPQDRQFILSSKKLLLSDSGFYLCAWSGGRNEQFFGPGTRLTVL.

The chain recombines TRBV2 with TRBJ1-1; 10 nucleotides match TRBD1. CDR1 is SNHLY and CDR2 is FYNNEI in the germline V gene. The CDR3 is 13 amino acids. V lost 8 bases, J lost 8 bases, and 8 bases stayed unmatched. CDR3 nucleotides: TGTGCCAGCGAAAAGGGGACAGGGGAAGAAGCTTTCTTT. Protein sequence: CASEKGTGEEAFF.

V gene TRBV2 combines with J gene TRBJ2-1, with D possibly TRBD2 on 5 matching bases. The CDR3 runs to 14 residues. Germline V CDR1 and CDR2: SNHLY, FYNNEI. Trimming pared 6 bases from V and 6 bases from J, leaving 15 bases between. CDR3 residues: CASSLNSGINEQFF. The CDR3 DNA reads TGTGCCAGCAGCCTTAACTCCGGGATCAATGAGCAGTTCTTC.

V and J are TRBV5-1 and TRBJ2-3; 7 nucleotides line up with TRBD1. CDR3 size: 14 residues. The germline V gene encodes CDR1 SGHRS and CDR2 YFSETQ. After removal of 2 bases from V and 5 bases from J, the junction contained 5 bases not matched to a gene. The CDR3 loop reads CASSFAGGEDTQYF. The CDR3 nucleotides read TGCGCCAGCAGCTTTGCAGGGGGAGAAGATACGCAGTATTTT.

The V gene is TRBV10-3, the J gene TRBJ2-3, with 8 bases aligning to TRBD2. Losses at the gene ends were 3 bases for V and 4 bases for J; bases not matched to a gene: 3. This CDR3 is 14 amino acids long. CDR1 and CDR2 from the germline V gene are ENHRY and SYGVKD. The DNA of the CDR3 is TGTGCCATCAGTGAACTAGCGGCTTCAGATACGCAGTATTTT. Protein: CAISELAASDTQYF.

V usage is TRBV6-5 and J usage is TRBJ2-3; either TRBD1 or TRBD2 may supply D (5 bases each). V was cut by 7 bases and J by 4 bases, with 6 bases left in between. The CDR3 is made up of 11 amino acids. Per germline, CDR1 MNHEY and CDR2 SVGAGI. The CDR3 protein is CASTGPDTQYF. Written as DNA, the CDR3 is TGTGCCAGCACGGGACCAGATACGCAGTATTTT.

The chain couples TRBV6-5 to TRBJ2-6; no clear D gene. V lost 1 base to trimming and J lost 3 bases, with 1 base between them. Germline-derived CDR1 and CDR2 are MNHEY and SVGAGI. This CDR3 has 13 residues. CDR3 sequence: CASSYYGANVLTF. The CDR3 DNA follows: TGTGCCAGCAGTTACTATGGGGCCAACGTCCTGACTTTC.

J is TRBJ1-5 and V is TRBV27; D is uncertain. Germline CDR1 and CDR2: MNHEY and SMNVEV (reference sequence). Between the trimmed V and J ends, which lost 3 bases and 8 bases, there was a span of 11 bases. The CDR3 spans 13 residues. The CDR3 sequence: CASSFSFDKPQHF. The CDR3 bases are TGTGCCAGCAGTTTTTCTTTCGACAAGCCCCAGCATTTT.

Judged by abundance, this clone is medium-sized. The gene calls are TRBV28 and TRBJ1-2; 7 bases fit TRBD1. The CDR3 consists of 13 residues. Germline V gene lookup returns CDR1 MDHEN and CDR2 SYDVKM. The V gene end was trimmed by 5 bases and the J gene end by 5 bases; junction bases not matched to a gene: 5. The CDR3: CASSVGTAYGYTF. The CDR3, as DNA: TGTGCCAGCAGTGTCGGGACAGCTTATGGCTACACCTTC.

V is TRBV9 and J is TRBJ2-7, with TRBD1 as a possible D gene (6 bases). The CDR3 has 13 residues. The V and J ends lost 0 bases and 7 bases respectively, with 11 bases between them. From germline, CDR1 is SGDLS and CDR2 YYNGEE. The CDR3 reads CASSVGGPGEQYF. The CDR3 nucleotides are TGTGCCAGCAGCGTAGGGGGGCCAGGGGAGCAGTACTTC.

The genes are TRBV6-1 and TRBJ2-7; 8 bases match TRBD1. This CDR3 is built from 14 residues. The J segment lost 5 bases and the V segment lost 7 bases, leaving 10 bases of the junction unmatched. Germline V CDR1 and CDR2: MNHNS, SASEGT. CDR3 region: CASITDRVNNEQYF. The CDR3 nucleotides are TGTGCCAGCATCACGGACAGGGTCAACAACGAGCAGTACTTC.

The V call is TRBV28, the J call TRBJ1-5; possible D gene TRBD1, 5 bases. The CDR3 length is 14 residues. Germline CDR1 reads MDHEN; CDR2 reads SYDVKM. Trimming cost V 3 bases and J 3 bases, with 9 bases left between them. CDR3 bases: TGTGCCAGCAGTTTTGGGGCAAACAATCAGCCCCAGCATTTT. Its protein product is CASSFGANNQPQHF. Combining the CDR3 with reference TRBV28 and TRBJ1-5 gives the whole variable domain DVKVTQSSRYLVKRTGEKVFLECVQDMDHENMFWYRQDPGLGLRLIYFSYDVKMKEKGDIPEGYSVSREKKERFSLILESASTNQTSMYLCASSFGANNQPQHFGDGTRLSIL.

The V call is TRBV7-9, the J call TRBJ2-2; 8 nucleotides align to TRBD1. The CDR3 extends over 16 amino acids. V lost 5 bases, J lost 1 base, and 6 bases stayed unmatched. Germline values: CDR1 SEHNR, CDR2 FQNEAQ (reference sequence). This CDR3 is CASSPYDRGNTGELFF. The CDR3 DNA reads TGTGCCAGCAGCCCCTATGACAGGGGGAACACCGGGGAGCTGTTTTTT.

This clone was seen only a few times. Here the CDR3 reads CASSQRSGASSYNEQFF. Written as DNA, the CDR3 is TGCGCCAGCAGCCAGAGATCGGGGGCCAGCTCCTACAATGAGCAGTTCTTC. V is TRBV4-1 and J is TRBJ2-1; D is perhaps TRBD1 or TRBD2 (6 bases each). V gave up 3 bases and J gave up 0 bases, with 15 bases separating them. Per germline, CDR1 MGHRA and CDR2 YSYEKL. The CDR3 loop spans 17 amino acids.

CDR3: CASSLVEAGANTGELFF. As DNA, the CDR3 is TGTGCCAGCAGCTTGGTTGAGGCGGGGGCCAACACCGGGGAGCTGTTTTTT. V is TRBV5-4 and J is TRBJ2-2, with D maybe TRBD2 (7 bases). V lost 0 bases and J 2 bases, leaving 14 bases between the germline ends. Germline lookup yields CDR1 SGHNT and CDR2 YYREEE (reference sequence). The CDR3 spans 17 residues.